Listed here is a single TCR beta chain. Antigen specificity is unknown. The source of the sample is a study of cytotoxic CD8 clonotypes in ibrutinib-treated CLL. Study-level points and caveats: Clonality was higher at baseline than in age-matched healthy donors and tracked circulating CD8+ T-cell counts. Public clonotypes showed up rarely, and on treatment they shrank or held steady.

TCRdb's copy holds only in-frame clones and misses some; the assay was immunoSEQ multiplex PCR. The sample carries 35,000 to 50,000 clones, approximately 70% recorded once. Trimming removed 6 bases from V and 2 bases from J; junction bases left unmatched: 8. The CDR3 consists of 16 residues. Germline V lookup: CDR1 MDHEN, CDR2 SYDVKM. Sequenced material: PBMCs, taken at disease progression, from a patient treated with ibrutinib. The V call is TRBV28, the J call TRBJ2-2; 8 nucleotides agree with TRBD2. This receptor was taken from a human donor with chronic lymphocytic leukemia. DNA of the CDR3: TGTGCCAGCAGCAGTACTAGCGGTATTAACACCGGGGAGCTGTTTTTT. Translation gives CASSSTSGINTGELFF.